Below, one TCR beta chain is given with its context. This sample was included in a study of cytomegalovirus exposure and HLA in healthy donors. The germline V and J ends were trimmed by 5 bases and 3 bases, with 9 bases remaining between them. The germline gives CDR1 SGHVS, CDR2 FNYEAQ. The CDR3 has 13 amino acids. It was with 60 Vbeta and 13 Jbeta primers that the PCR ran. Clones were read by immunoSEQ multiplex PCR, and TCRdb kept only the in-frame ones, dropping some. The repertoire holds about 59,000 clones, with roughly four fifths as singletons. The rearrangement links TRBV7-6 to TRBJ2-3; weak D call: TRBD2 (5 bases). This receptor was obtained from a human donor in good health. Sequences were obtained from PBMCs. CDR3 bases: TGTGCCAGCAGCCTCCCGGGGACAGATACGCAGTATTTT. Translating it yields CASSLPGTDTQYF.